This T cell receptor beta chain was sequenced for a study of T cells in Graves' hyperthyroidism and ophthalmopathy. This clonotype has ten or more counts. RNA transcripts served as the template for amplifying TCR beta CDR3 regions. The HTBI primer set was used in a first-round RT-PCR of the TCR CDR3. Each CDR3 protein is one row after TCRdb ran MiXCR on the multiplex PCR reads. The table lists hundreds of thousands of distinct CDR3 sequences, 15% to 19% of them singletons. This CDR3 has 15 residues. Trimming removed 6 bases from V and 4 bases from J, with 19 bases in between. The germline CDR1 and CDR2 sequences are MDHEN and SYDVKM. Lactation, pregnancy, other autoimmune disease or uncontrolled infection led to exclusion of patients. Thyroid ultrasound, orbital computed tomography, clinical symptoms, and serum thyroxine and TRAb underpinned diagnoses.

The material sequenced was blood. This sequence joins TRBV28 and TRBJ2-7, with D perhaps matching TRBD1 or TRBD2 (5 bases each). The TCR sequence derives from a woman younger than 35 with Graves' hyperthyroidism. The CDR3, as DNA: TGTGCCAGCAGCACTGGGACCTCTCGGAGTTACGAGCAGTACTTC. It yields the protein CASSTGTSRSYEQYF.